A selection of T cell receptor beta chains follows, all from one sample in a study of blood T cell repertoires in COVID-19. Only in-frame clones appear in the TCRdb table, and some are missing; sequencing was by immunoSEQ multiplex PCR. The repertoire includes around 150,000 clones, about 80% of them detected once, and roughly 3.5% sits in the top ten. The specimen sequenced was PBMCs or T cells enriched from blood (not recorded which). These receptors were obtained from a woman aged 55-70 years who had recovered from COVID-19. Each CDR3 is given with its conserved first and last residue. A D gene is named only where the DNA matches it firmly.

CDR3nt	CDR3aa	v_gene	d_gene	j_gene
TGTGCCAGCACCAAAGCGGGGGGTAGCACCGGGGAGCTGTTTTTT	CASTKAGGSTGELFF	TRBV7-8	TRBD2	TRBJ2-2
TGTGCCACCGCCGTGGGCAGCTCCTTTTATGGCTACACCTTC	CATAVGSSFYGYTF	TRBV10-3	NA	TRBJ1-2
TGTGCCAGCAGCCGGAGACAGGAGCCACGTGAAAAACTGTTTTTT	CASSRRQEPREKLFF	TRBV3-1/TRBV3-2	NA	TRBJ1-4
TGTGCCAGCAGCCCCCTGCTGACGCAGAGCGTTTCACCCCTCCACTTT	CASSPLLTQSVSPLHF	TRBV9	NA	TRBJ1-6
TGTGCCAGCAGCTCCGCTGGGCCCCAAGGTGGGAAACTGTTTTTT	CASSSAGPQGGKLFF	TRBV11-1	NA	TRBJ1-4
TGTGCCAGCAGCCGAACAGGGGCTAACTATGGCTACACCTTC	CASSRTGANYGYTF	TRBV3-1/TRBV3-2	TRBD1	TRBJ1-2
TGTGCCTGGACTCCCAAGGGGGCAGGGAGGTACGAGCAGTACTTC	CAWTPKGAGRYEQYF	TRBV30	NA	TRBJ2-7
TGTGCCAGTAGTATAAGGGACAGGGTGGACACTGAAGCTTTCTTT	CASSIRDRVDTEAFF	TRBV19	TRBD1	TRBJ1-1
TGTGCCTGTTTAAGGGACAGGGTCTATGGCTACACCTTC	CACLRDRVYGYTF	TRBV30	TRBD1	TRBJ1-2
TGTGCCAGTAGTATGCAGGGACACATCACAGATACGCAGTATTTT	CASSMQGHITDTQYF	TRBV19	NA	TRBJ2-3